This T cell receptor beta chain stems from a study of blood T cell repertoires in COVID-19. About the research overall: COVID-19 samples from acute and convalescent phases originated in the United States, Italy and Spain. PBMCs, B-cell-depleted T cells, or T cells were the source of the cDNA or gDNA that made up the material.

Recruited during active infection, patients (from Seattle) were subsequently followed longitudinally. Produced via immunoSEQ multiplex PCR; TCRdb's table is partial and in-frame only. The sample lists fewer than 350,000 clones, approximately 90% occurring once. The germline V gene has CDR1 MNHEY and CDR2 SMNVEV (reference sequence). V was pared by 5 bases and J by 3 bases, with 17 bases between. The CDR3 runs to 16 residues. This sequence joins TRBV27 and TRBJ1-5, with D tentatively TRBD1 (5 bases). This TCR was recovered from a woman aged 30 to 39 with COVID-19, enrolled during active disease. The source material was peripheral blood. CDR3 DNA sequence: TGTGCCAGCAGTCCTCTTCCAGGGCCAGTCAATCAGCCCCAGCATTTT. It yields the protein CASSPLPGPVNQPQHF.